This TCR beta chain is drawn from a study of response to subunit inactivated influenza vaccine. Study-wide results and limits: The authors proposed limited new T cell recruitment per seasonal influenza vaccination.

From the RT-PCR reads, TCRdb called clonotypes with MiXCR, one entry per CDR3 protein. The sample lists just over 300,000 distinct CDR3 sequences; roughly 22% were seen once. Worth noting for this clonotype: Its antigen is still unknown.

This receptor was obtained from a man aged 50-75 years who received an inactivated influenza vaccine. The material was PBMCs from blood, obtained about 20 months after vaccination.

The CDR3 here is CSVFYGKLFF. The CDR3 region has the DNA TGCAGCGTTTTCTATGGAAAACTGTTTTTT. The genes are TRBV29-1 and TRBJ1-4; D not resolved. The CDR3 is made up of 10 amino acids. The germline V gene encodes CDR1 SQVTM and CDR2 ANQGSEA. V was pared by 5 bases and J by 10 bases, with 8 bases between.